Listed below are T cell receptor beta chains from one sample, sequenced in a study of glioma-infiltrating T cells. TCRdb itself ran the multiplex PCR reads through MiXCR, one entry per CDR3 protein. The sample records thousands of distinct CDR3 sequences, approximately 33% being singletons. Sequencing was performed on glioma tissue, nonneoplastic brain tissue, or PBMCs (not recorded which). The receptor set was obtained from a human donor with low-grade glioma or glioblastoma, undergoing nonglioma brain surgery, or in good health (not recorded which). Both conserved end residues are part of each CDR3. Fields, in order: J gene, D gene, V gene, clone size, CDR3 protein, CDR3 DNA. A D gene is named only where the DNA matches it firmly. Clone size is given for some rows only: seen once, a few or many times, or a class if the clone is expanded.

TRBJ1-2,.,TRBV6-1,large,CASSETSNYGYTF,TGTGCCAGCAGTGAGACATCAAACTATGGCTACACCTTC
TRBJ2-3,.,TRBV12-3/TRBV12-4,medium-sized,CASSPYGQSTDTQYF,TGTGCCAGCAGCCCCTATGGACAGAGCACAGATACGCAGTATTTT
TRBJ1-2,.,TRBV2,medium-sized,CASSRGQNGYTF,TGTGCCAGCAGCCGCGGACAGAATGGCTACACCTTC
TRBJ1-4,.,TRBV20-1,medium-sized,CSAIVGTATNEKLFF,TGCAGTGCTATCGTCGGGACCGCCACTAATGAAAAACTGTTTTTT
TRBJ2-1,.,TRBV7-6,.,CASSLNLLGTEQFF,TGTGCAAGCAGCTTAAACCTTTTGGGGACTGAGCAGTTCTTC
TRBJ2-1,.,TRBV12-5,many,CASGLVRTRDSDEQFF,TGTGCTAGTGGTTTGGTCCGGACCCGGGATTCGGATGAGCAGTTCTTC
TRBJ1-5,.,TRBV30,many,CAWSVGILGGNQPQHF,TGTGCCTGGAGTGTAGGGATTTTAGGCGGCAATCAGCCCCAGCATTTT
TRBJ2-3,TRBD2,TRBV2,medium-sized,CASRRTSGYTQYF,TGTGCCAGCAGGAGGACTAGCGGTTATACGCAGTATTTT
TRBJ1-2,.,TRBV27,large,CASRTRGSGYTF,TGTGCCAGCAGAACTAGGGGGTCTGGCTACACCTTC
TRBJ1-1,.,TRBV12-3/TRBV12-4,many,CASSLRQGETEAFF,TGTGCCAGCAGTTTGAGGCAGGGTGAGACTGAAGCTTTCTTT
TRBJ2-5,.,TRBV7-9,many,CASSHWTVQETQYF,TGTGCCAGCAGCCATTGGACAGTACAAGAGACCCAGTACTTC
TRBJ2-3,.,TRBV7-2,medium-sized,CASSPIGDTQYF,TGTGCCAGCAGTCCGATCGGAGATACGCAGTATTTT
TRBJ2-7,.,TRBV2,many,CASRSRYEQYF,TGTGCCAGCAGGTCCCGCTACGAGCAGTACTTC
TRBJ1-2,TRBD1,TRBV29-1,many,CSVPDRDRGLYGYTF,TGCAGCGTTCCCGACCGGGACAGGGGGCTTTATGGCTACACCTTC
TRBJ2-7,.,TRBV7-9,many,CASSLAFVSGKYEQYF,TGTGCCAGCAGCTTAGCGTTCGTGTCAGGGAAGTACGAGCAGTACTTC
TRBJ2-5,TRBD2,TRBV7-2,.,CAGSQGLAKEAQYF,TGTGCCGGCAGCCAGGGACTAGCGAAAGAGGCCCAGTACTTC